This T cell receptor (gamma chain) was profiled in a study of γδ T cells in repeated Plasmodium falciparum infection. Study details: Malaria-naive adults were infected with P. falciparum NF54 four times over roughly 620 days.

TRG and TRD sequences were obtained from every sorted gammadelta sample. TCRdb re-called the multiplex PCR reads with CATT. The data hold 25,000 to 35,000 gamma-chain clones, with over 1.3% observed a single time. Germline values: CDR1 GITISATS, CDR2 ISYDGTV (reference sequence). V gave up 5 bases and J gave up 16 bases; unmatched junction bases: 14. The length of the CDR3 is 15 residues. Study-wide findings and caveats: In Vdelta2-negative, largely Vdelta1+, gammadelta repertoires, repeated controlled infections appeared to drive clonal selection waves. Over time and infection, Vgamma9/Vdelta2+ repertoires remained highly stable and polyclonal.

Gammadelta T cells were flow-sorted from PBMC into Vgamma9/Vdelta2+ and Vdelta2-negative populations for bulk analysis. As for this clone: Its antigen is unidentified.

This TCR was recovered from a pool of human donors (malaria-infected and uninfected, not separated). What was sequenced was gamma-delta T cells from blood. The rearrangement joins TRGV9 to TRGJP. The J gene, left out of TCRdb, was set here by checking the DNA against germline. The CDR3 sequence: CALWGKSWAKKIKVF. CDR3 bases: TGTGCCTTGTGGGGCAAGAGTTGGGCAAAAAAAATCAAGGTATTT.